A selection of T cell receptor beta chains follows, all from one sample in a study of low-dose radiotherapy and immunotherapy resistance in tumors. TCRdb itself ran the reads through MiXCR, one entry per CDR3 protein. The data show some 57,000 distinct CDR3 sequences, almost 25% seen once. The starting material was PBMCs, obtained before treatment. These receptor sequences come from a male donor with prostate cancer. The CDR3 runs from the conserved cysteine through the conserved F or W. Fields, in order: clone size, J gene, V gene, CDR3 length, D gene, CDR3 DNA, CDR3 protein. D genes are given only for firm matches. Part of the rows lack a size; the others show once, few, many or a class for expanded clones.

many,TRBJ2-3,TRBV6-2/TRBV6-3,17,TRBD2,TGTGCCAGCACCGGGACTAGCGGGGGGGCCAGGACAGATACGCAGTATTTT,CASTGTSGGARTDTQYF
-,TRBJ2-1,TRBV7-6,15,TRBD2,TGTGCCAGCAGCCACTTAGCGGGGGCCCTAGATGAGCAGTTCTTC,CASSHLAGALDEQFF
-,TRBJ2-1,TRBV28,14,TRBD1,TGTGGAACCTGCAGGACAGGGGGTTACAATGAGCAGTTCTTC,CGTCRTGGYNEQFF
-,TRBJ1-6,TRBV29-1,13,TRBD1,TGCAGCGTAATGGACAGGGAAGATTCACCCCTCCACTTT,CSVMDREDSPLHF
-,TRBJ2-1,TRBV9,15,-,TGTGCCAGCAGCGTGGACTCTGGGGGTTACAATGAGCAGTTCTTC,CASSVDSGGYNEQFF
-,TRBJ2-7,TRBV27,14,TRBD2,TGTGCCAGCAGTGGGGGGACTAGTTGGTCCGAGCAGTACTTC,CASSGGTSWSEQYF
many,TRBJ2-2,TRBV5-4,16,-,TGTGCCAGCAGCTTGGAATCGGGGGCGAACACCGGGGAGCTGTTTTTT,CASSLESGANTGELFF
-,TRBJ2-2,TRBV7-3,15,-,TGTGCCAGCAGATTCGGGGCCCAAGGGACCGGGGAGCTGTTTTTT,CASRFGAQGTGELFF
medium-sized,TRBJ2-1,TRBV28,12,-,TGTGCCAGCAGCCTAGCGCGATACGAGCAGTTCTTC,CASSLARYEQFF
many,TRBJ2-3,TRBV28,16,TRBD2,TGTGCCAGCCTACGTCTAGCGGGTTCTTCCACAGATACGCAGTATTTT,CASLRLAGSSTDTQYF
many,TRBJ1-5,TRBV20-1,13,-,TGCAGTGTTCTGTGGTCTGATTATCAGCCCCAGCATTTT,CSVLWSDYQPQHF
-,TRBJ2-1,TRBV6-6,14,TRBD2,TGTGCCAGCAGTCCCGGGACTAGCGGGGGGGCGCAGTTCTTC,CASSPGTSGGAQFF
many,TRBJ2-2,TRBV5-1,13,-,TGCGCCAGCAGCGCCTGGCCCACCGGGGAGCTGTTTTTT,CASSAWPTGELFF
few,TRBJ1-1,TRBV21-1,14,-,TGTGCCAGCACCCTAAGGGGGCTGGACACTGAAGCTTTCTTT,CASTLRGLDTEAFF
many,TRBJ1-2,TRBV27,14,TRBD1,TGTGCCAGCAGGGGACAGGGATCCAACTATGGCTACACCTTC,CASRGQGSNYGYTF
few,TRBJ2-3,TRBV6-2/TRBV6-3,12,TRBD1,TGTGCCACCCGACAGGGAGCAGATACGCAGTATTTT,CATRQGADTQYF
many,TRBJ2-1,TRBV7-8,20,-,TGTGCCAGCAGCCCTCGTCCCGTGCTTGGTCTGGCGAGCTCCTACAATGAGCAGTTCTTC,CASSPRPVLGLASSYNEQFF
-,TRBJ2-7,TRBV7-9,11,-,TGTGCCAGCAGCTTTGGGCTCGAGCAGTACTTC,CASSFGLEQYF
many,TRBJ2-1,TRBV6-2/TRBV6-3,11,-,TGTGCCAGCAGCCAAAATAATGAGCAGTTCTTC,CASSQNNEQFF
many,TRBJ1-1,TRBV23-1,16,-,TGCGCCAGCAGTCAATTCGCGGGGGAAAGGAACACTGAAGCTTTCTTT,CASSQFAGERNTEAFF
-,TRBJ2-1,TRBV11-2,18,TRBD2,TGTGCCAGCAGCTTAGCGGGTCGAGCGGGGGTTTCCTACAATGAGCAGTTCTTC,CASSLAGRAGVSYNEQFF
-,TRBJ2-1,TRBV9,12,-,TGTGCCAGCAACGTGCCCGGGCATGAGCAGTTCTTC,CASNVPGHEQFF
-,TRBJ1-6,TRBV28,14,-,TGTGCCAGCAGCCCAGGGTTTCGACGGCCACCCCTCCACTTT,CASSPGFRRPPLHF